These T cell receptor beta chains were read from a single sample in a study of ipilimumab plus nivolumab after autologous stem cell transplantation. Only in-frame clones appear in the TCRdb table, and some are missing; sequencing was by immunoSEQ multiplex PCR. The table records 15,000 to 20,000 clones, roughly 71% of them present only once. The sequenced sample was PBMCs, obtained in a trial of ipilimumab plus nivolumab as post-transplant consolidation. These receptors originate from a male donor with diffuse large B-cell lymphoma. The conserved cysteine and the conserved F or W are not part of the CDR3 here. Not all rows give a size; the values are once, few, many and, for expanded clones, a class.

few,TRBV29-1,SVQHRGDTQY
NA,TRBV6-1,ASRPRGSGWPQH
NA,TRBV7-9,ASSSLGGPRSGNTIY
NA,TRBV10-1,ASSGVGADTDTQY
NA,TRBV27,ASSHQGGEKLF
NA,TRBV11-2,ASSGPGLAGDGDTQY
NA,TRBV6-6,ASSRGKGVDYGYT
NA,TRBV11-2,ASSWNPDRESNTGELF
NA,TRBV5-1,ASSAQGQGADEKLF
NA,TRBV5-1,ASSLVGGTYEQY
medium-sized,TRBV5-6,ASSYMGGFSNQPQH
NA,TRBV5-1,ASSLEATNSYEQY
NA,TRBV27,ASGLGTANYNEQF
NA,TRBV5-1,ASSLHPVGYGEYEQY
NA,TRBV7-8,ASSSPGQENYGYT
NA,TRBV30,AWSTAGGGTDTQY
NA,TRBV10-2,ASSEPGQGLNEQY
NA,TRBV7-9,ASSRGGGGKTYGYT
few,TRBV6-5,ASSSRTGYNSPLH
NA,TRBV6-5,ASSVAGTPRTQY
medium-sized,TRBV5-1,ASSLDGKGYT
NA,TRBV5-1,ASSLSAVREKLF
NA,TRBV18,ASSPPSGKNTEAF
NA,TRBV10-3,AISGLNTEAF
NA,TRBV5-6,ASSLFTQGEWNNQPQH
NA,TRBV6-4,ASSRDRNTEAF
NA,TRBV2,ASSVTSGAKY
NA,TRBV30,AWSDSAVPTASGYT
NA,TRBV5-1,ASSLNTGRGNEKLF
NA,TRBV19,ATADPGRAGGANVLT
NA,TRBV4-2,ASTPRGAATGNTIY
many,TRBV25-1,ASSEMGRVSEAF
NA,TRBV11-3,ASTLRGTGSPLH
few,TRBV7-9,ASSSGGAEDEKLF
NA,TRBV5-8,ASSPIGQANTEAF
few,TRBV7-6,ASSQDSVNTGELF
NA,TRBV2,ASSGRQALTGALH
NA,TRBV5-1,ASSLAGNEQF
NA,TRBV28,ASKEAGANEKLF
NA,TRBV27,ASSTGAGANVLT
NA,TRBV4-1,ASSQVPDRGDTEAF
NA,TRBV5-1,ASSRGTSGTFSYEQY
once,TRBV9,ASSALGQSYNEQF
NA,TRBV7-9,ASSLAMGGHEQY
NA,TRBV5-6,ASSLQGAGETQY
NA,TRBV9,ASSPRGAGWFEQF
NA,TRBV7-6,ASSSAPGQGHYGYT
NA,TRBV10-2,ASSELAGFQETQY
NA,TRBV27,ASTWASGTPNTGELF
NA,TRBV4-2,ASSPAGTSASYEQY
NA,TRBV23-1,ASSRGGSNQPQH
NA,TRBV7-9,ASSLGGRLYDTQY
NA,TRBV5-4,ASSILFSGGDRELF
once,TRBV10-3,AIGSVSNEQF
few,TRBV16,ASSQLGRDRYEQY
once,TRBV5-1,ASTNGRAGNTGELF
NA,TRBV5-4,ASSRDRGTPEQY